This TCR beta chain is from a study of response to subunit inactivated influenza vaccine. This clonotype was picked up a small number of times. TCRdb analysed the RT-PCR reads with MiXCR anew, one entry per CDR3 protein. The table has 500,000 to 600,000 distinct CDR3 sequences, approximately 12% seen once; the top ten hold more than 8.5%. CDR1 is DFQATT and CDR2 is SNEGSKA in the germline V gene (reference sequence). This CDR3 has 14 residues. Germline trimming cut 3 bases from V and 0 bases from J; bases unmatched to any gene: 4. The TCR originated in a man aged 45-65 years who received an inactivated influenza vaccine. The sequenced sample was PBMCs from blood, obtained on the day of vaccination. The rearrangement joins TRBV20-1 to TRBJ2-7; TRBD1 agrees at 8 bases. CDR3 residues: CSASGQGDSYEQYF. The CDR3 region has the DNA TGCAGTGCTAGTGGACAGGGCGACTCCTACGAGCAGTACTTC.